This TCR beta chain was found in a study of neurological immune-mediated disorders. The study used blood bank volunteers in Maryland, USA, as healthy controls. The cDNA was generated through 5'RACE incorporating 10-nucleotide random UMIs. TCRdb passed the 5' RACE reads through MiXCR, listing each CDR3 protein once. In the table there are about 39,000 distinct CDR3 sequences, just under 7.5% of which are singletons. Material for sequencing was CD4+ T cells from blood. This TCR came from a man aged 45-65 years in good health.

The CDR3 nucleotides are TGTGCCAGCAGACCTTCCTCAGGGATCTCCTACGAGCAGTACTTC. This codes for CASRPSSGISYEQYF. The chain is built from TRBV28 and TRBJ2-7; maybe TRBD1 (5 bases). CDR3 length equals 15 residues. Germline-derived CDR1 and CDR2 are MDHEN and SYDVKM. V was cut by 6 bases and J by 0 bases, with 15 bases left in between.